This T cell receptor beta chain was captured in a study of blood T cell repertoires in COVID-19. Study-wide context: Acute and convalescent COVID-19 specimens originated in the United States, Italy and Spain. In each case, the material was cDNA or gDNA derived from T cells, B-cell-depleted T cells, or PBMCs.

The CDR3 is 22 residues long. The trim removed 6 bases at V and 6 bases at J, leaving 25 bases unmatched. Germline loops: CDR1 MNHEY, CDR2 SVGEGT. Assay: immunoSEQ multiplex PCR; the TCRdb copy retains only in-frame clones and omits some. Altogether about 190,000 clones are present, more than 60% being singletons, with the ten largest covering roughly 14%. The specimen sequenced was peripheral blood. The clonotype comes from a man aged 50-59 years who had recovered from COVID-19. This chain joins TRBV6-2 or TRBV6-3 and TRBJ2-2; the match to TRBD2 covers 13 bases. The CDR3 bases are TGTGCCAGCAGCCCGTTTTGTCATGTACCTGGACTAGCGGGAGTTGATTCCGGGGAGCTGTTTTTT. It is translated as CASSPFCHVPGLAGVDSGELFF.